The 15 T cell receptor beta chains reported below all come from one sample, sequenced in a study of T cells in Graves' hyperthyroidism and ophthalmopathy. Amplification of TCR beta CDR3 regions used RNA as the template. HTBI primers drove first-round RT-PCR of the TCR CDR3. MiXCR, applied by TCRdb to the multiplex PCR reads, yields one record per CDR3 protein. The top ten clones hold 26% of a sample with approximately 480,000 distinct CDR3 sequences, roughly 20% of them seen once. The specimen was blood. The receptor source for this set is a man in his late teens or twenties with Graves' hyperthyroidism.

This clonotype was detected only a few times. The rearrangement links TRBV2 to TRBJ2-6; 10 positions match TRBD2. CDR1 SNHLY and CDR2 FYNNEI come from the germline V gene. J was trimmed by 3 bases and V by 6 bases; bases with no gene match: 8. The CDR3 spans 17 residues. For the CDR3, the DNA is TGTGCCAGCAGGGTGAGCGGGGGGGCCTTTGGGGCCAACGTCCTGACTTTC. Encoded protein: CASRVSGGAFGANVLTF.

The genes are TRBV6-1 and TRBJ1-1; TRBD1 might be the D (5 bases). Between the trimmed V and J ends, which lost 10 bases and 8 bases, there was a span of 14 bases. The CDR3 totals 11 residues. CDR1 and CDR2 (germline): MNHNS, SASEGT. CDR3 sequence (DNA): TGTGCCATCTTACCTGACAGCGAAGCTTTCTTT. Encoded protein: CAILPDSEAFF.

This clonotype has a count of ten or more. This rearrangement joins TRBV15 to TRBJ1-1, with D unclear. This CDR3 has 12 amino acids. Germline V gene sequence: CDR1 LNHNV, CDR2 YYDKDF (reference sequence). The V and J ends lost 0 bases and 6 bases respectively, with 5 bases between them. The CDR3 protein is CATSRDIAEAFF. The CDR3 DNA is TGTGCCACCAGCAGAGATATCGCTGAAGCTTTCTTT. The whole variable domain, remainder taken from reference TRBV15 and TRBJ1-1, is DAMVIQNPRYQVTQFGKPVTLSCSQTLNHNVMYWYQQKSSQAPKLLFHYYDKDFNNEADTPDNFQSRRPNTSFCFLDIRSPGLGDTAMYLCATSRDIAEAFFGQGTRLTVV.

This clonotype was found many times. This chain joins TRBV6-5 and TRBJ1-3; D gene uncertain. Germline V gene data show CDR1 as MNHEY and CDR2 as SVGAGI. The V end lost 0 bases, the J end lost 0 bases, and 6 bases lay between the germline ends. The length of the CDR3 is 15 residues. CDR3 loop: CASSYSGDSGNTIYF. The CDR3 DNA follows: TGTGCCAGCAGTTACTCCGGGGACTCTGGAAACACCATATATTTT.

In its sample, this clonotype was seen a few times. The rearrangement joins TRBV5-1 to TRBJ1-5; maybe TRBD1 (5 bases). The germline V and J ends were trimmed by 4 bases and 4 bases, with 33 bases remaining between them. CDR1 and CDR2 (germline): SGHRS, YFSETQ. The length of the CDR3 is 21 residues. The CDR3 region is CASSTSLGIPGSLLRNQPQHF. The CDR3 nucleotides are TGCGCCAGCAGCACTTCACTGGGCATTCCAGGGTCCCTCCTGAGAAATCAGCCCCAGCATTTT.

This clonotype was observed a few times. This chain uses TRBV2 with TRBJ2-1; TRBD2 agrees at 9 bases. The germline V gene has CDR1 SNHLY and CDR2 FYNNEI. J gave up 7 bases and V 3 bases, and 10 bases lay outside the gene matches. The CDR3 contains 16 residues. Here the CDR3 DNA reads TGTGCCAGCAGTGATTCGGCGCGGGGGGGCGAAAATGAGCAGTTCTTC. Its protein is CASSDSARGGENEQFF.

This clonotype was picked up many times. In DNA, the CDR3 is TGTGCCTGGAGTGTAAGGCCGTGGGCCTACGAGCAGTACTTC. It specifies CAWSVRPWAYEQYF. The rearrangement uses TRBV30 and TRBJ2-7, with D uncertain. Germline CDR1 GTSNPN, CDR2 SVGIG (reference sequence). V was trimmed by 0 bases and J by 2 bases, leaving 11 bases between them. The CDR3 has 14 amino acids. Filled out from reference TRBV30 and TRBJ2-7, the complete variable domain reads SQTIHQWPATLVQPVGSPLSLECTVEGTSNPNLYWYRQAAGRGLQLLFYSVGIGQISSEVPQNLSASRPQDRQFILSSKKLLLSDSGFYLCAWSVRPWAYEQYFGPGTRLTVT.

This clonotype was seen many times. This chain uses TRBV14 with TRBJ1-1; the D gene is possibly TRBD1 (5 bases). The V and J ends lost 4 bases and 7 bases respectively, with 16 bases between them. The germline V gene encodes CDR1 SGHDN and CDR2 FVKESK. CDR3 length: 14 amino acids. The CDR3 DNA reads TGTGCCAGCAGCCCCTACGGAGGGGATGATGAAGCTTTCTTT. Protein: CASSPYGGDDEAFF.

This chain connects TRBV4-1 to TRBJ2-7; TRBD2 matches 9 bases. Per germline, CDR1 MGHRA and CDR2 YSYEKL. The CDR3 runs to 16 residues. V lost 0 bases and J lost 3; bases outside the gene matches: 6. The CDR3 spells CASSQDPRAGGYEQYF. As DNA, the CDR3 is TGCGCCAGCAGCCAAGATCCTCGAGCGGGGGGCTACGAGCAGTACTTC.

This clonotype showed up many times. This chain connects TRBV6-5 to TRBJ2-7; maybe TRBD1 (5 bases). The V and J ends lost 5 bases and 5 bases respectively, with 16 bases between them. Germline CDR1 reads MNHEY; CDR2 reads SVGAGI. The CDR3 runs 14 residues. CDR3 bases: TGTGCCAGCAGTAACGACTTAAGGGGCCACGAGCAGTACTTC. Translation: CASSNDLRGHEQYF.

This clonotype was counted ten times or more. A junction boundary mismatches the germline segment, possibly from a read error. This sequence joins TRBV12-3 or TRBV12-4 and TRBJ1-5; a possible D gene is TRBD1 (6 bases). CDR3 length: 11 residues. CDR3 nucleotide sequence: TGTGCCAGCAGCTTAGGACAGTCCCAGCATTTT. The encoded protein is CASSLGQSQHF.

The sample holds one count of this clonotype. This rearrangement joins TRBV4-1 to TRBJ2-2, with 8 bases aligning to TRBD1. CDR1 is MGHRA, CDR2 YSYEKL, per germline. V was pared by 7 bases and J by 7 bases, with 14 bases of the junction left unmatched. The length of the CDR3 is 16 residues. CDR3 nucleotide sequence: TGCGCCAGCACGTATAGCCCCAGGGGGCAAAGCGGGGAGCTGTTTTTT. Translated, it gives CASTYSPRGQSGELFF.

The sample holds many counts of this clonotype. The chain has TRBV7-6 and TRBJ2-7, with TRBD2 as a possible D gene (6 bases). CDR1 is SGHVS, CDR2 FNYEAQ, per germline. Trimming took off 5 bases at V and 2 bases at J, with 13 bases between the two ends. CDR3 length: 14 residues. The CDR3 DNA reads TGTGCCAGCAGCCCACGGGACTCAGCCTACGAGCAGTACTTC. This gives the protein CASSPRDSAYEQYF.

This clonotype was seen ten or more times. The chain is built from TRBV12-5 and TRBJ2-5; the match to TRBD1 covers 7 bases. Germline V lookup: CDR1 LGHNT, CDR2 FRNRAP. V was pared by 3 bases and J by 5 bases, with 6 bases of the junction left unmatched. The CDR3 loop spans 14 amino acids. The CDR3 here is CASGFDRAWETQYF. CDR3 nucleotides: TGTGCTAGTGGTTTTGACAGGGCTTGGGAGACCCAGTACTTC.

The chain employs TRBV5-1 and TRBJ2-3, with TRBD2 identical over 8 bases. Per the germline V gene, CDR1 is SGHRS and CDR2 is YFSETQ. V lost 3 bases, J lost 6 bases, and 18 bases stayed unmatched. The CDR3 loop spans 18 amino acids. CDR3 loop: CASSWGAGLASEGDTQYF. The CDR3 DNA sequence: TGCGCCAGCAGCTGGGGAGCAGGACTAGCCTCCGAGGGGGATACGCAGTATTTT. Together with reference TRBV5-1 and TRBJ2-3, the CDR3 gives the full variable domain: KAGVTQTPRYLIKTRGQQVTLSCSPISGHRSVSWYQQTPGQGLQFLFEYFSETQRNKGNFPGRFSGRQFSNSRSEMNVSTLELGDSALYLCASSWGAGLASEGDTQYFGPGTRLTVL.